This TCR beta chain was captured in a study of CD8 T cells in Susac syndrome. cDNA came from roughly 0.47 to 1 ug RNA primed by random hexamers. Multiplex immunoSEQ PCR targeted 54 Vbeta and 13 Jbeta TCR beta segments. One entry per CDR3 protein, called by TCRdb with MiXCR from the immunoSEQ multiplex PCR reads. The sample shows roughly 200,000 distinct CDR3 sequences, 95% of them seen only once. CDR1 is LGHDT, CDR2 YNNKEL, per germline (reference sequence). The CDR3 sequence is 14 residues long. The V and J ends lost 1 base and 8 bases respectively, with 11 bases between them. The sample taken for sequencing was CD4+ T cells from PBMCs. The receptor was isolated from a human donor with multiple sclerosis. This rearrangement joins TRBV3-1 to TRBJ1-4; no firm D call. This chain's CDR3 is CASSQGWVNEKLFF. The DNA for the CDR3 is TGTGCCAGCAGCCAAGGATGGGTAAACGAAAAACTGTTTTTT.